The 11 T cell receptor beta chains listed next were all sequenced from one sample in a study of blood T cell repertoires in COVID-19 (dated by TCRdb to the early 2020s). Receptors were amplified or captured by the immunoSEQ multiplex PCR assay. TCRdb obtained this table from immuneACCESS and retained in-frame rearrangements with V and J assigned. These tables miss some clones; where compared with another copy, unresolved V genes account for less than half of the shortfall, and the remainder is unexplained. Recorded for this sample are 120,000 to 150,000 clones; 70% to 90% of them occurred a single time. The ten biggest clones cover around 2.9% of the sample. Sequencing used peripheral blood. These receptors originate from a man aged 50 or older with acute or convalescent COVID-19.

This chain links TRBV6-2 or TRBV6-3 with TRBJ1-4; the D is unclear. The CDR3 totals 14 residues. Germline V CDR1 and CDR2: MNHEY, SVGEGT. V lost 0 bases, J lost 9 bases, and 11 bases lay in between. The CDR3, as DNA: TGTGCCAGCAGTTACTCGATGGAGGGTAAAAAACTGTTTTTT. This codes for CASSYSMEGKKLFF.

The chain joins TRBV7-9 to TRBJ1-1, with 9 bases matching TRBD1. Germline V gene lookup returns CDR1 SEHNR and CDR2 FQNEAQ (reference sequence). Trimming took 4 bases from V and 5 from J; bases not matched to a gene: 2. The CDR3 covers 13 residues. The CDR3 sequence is CASSWTGVTEAFF. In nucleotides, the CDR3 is TGTGCCAGCAGCTGGACAGGGGTAACTGAAGCTTTCTTT.

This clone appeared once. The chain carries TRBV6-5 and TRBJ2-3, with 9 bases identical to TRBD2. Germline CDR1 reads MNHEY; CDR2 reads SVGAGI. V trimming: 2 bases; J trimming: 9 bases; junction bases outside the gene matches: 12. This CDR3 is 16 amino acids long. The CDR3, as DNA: TGTGCCAGCAGTTACGATAGCGGGGTGGCGGGAGGGACGCAGTATTTT. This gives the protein CASSYDSGVAGGTQYF.

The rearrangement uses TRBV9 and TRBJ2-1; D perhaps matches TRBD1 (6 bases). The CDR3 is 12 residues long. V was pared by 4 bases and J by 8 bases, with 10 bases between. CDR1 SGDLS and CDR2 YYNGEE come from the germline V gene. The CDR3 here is CASSPQGYEQFF. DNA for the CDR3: TGTGCCAGCAGCCCGCAGGGGTATGAGCAGTTCTTC. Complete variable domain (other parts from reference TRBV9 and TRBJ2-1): DSGVTQTPKHLITATGQRVTLRCSPRSGDLSVYWYQQSLDQGLQFLIQYYNGEERAKGNILERFSAQQFPDLHSELNLSSLELGDSALYFCASSPQGYEQFFGPGTRLTVL.

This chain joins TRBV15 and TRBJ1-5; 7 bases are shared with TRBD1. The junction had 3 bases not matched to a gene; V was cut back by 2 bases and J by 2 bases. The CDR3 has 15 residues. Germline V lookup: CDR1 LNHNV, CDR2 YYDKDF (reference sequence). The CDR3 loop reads CATSRSDRGNQPQHF. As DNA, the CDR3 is TGTGCCACCAGCAGATCCGACAGGGGCAATCAGCCCCAGCATTTT.

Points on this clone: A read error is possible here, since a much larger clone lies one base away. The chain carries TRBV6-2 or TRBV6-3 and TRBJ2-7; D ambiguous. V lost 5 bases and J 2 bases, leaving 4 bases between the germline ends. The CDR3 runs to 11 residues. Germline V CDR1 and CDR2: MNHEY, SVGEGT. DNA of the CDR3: TGTGCCAGCAGTGACACCTACGAGCAGTACTTC. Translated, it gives CASSDTYEQYF.

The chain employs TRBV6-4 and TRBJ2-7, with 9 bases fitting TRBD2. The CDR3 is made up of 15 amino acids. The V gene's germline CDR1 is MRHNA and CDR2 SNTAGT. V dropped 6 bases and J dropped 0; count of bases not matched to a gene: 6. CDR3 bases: TGTGCCAGCAGGGGCCTAGCGGGACTCTCCTACGAGCAGTACTTC. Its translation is CASRGLAGLSYEQYF.

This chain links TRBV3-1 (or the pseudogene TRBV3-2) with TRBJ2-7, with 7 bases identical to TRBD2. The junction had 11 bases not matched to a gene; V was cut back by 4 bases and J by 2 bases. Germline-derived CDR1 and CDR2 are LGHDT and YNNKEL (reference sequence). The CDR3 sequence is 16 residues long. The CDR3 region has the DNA TGTGCCAGCAGCCCCGAATTGGCTAGCGGAGCCTACGAGCAGTACTTC. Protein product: CASSPELASGAYEQYF.

CDR3 residues: CASSVGGVGHSPLHF. As DNA, the CDR3 is TGTGCCAGCAGCGTAGGGGGGGTGGGACATTCACCCCTCCACTTT. The chain combines TRBV9 with TRBJ1-6; TRBD1 might be the D (5 bases). This CDR3 spans 15 amino acids. The ends were cut back, 0 bases at V and 8 bases at J, with 12 bases in the middle. Looked up from germline, CDR1 is SGDLS and CDR2 is YYNGEE.

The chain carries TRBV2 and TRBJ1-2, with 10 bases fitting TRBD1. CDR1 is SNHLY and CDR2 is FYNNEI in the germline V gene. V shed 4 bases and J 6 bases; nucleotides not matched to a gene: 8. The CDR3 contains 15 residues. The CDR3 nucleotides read TGTGCCAGCAGTGGACAGGGGGCCAGGGGGGATGGCTACACCTTC. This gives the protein CASSGQGARGDGYTF.

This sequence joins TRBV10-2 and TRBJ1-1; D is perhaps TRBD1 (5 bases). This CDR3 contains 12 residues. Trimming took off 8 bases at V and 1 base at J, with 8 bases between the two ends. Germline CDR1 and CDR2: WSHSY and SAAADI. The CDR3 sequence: CASGQGNTEAFF. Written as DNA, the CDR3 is TGCGCCAGCGGGCAGGGGAACACTGAAGCTTTCTTT.